This T cell receptor (beta chain) was observed in a study of HIV-infected patients and healthy controls. Study-level points and caveats: In HIV-infected patients, the apparent post-therapy Gini index recovery did not replicate in size-matched data. No HLA typing of donors was done in this study.

V shed 0 bases, J shed 2 bases, and the junction held 3 bases outside the gene matches. The length of the CDR3 is 16 residues. Germline V lookup: CDR1 SGHRS, CDR2 YFSETQ. Alpha and beta constant-region primers primed reverse transcription of about 0.5 ug RNA. Each of the alpha and beta chains got its own library through chain-specific third strand synthesis with indices. MiXCR, run by TCRdb on the 5' RACE reads, gives a single entry per CDR3 protein. Of roughly 18,000 distinct CDR3 sequences listed, 12% were seen once; the top ten hold 11%. The repertoire came from unfractionated whole blood and reflected all unsorted peripheral T cells. This clonotype was seen repeatedly, ten times or more. Its cognate antigen is unknown.

This chain joins TRBV5-1 and TRBJ2-2; 8 positions agree with TRBD1. The sequenced sample consisted of blood. The source is an adult in good health. CDR3 DNA sequence: TGCGCCAGCAGCTTGGGCGGGACAGGTAACACCGGGGAGCTGTTTTTT. This codes for CASSLGGTGNTGELFF.